This TCR beta chain is from a study of cytomegalovirus exposure and HLA in healthy donors. This clone appeared a single time. The CDR3 has 15 amino acids. V was shortened by 3 bases and J by 8 bases, with 19 bases between the two germline ends. Germline assignment: CDR1 MNHNS and CDR2 SASEGT. Primers included in the PCR were 60 Vbeta and 13 Jbeta primers. Measured with immunoSEQ multiplex PCR; TCRdb has only the in-frame clones, and not every one. The sample lists 150,000 or so clones; 77% were seen once. The sequence derives from a male donor in good health and CMV-seropositive. The chain is built from TRBV6-1 and TRBJ1-2, with D tentatively TRBD1 (6 bases). Material for sequencing was PBMCs. The CDR3 loop reads CASSDIGTTRSGYTF. In nucleotides, the CDR3 is TGTGCCAGCAGTGATATTGGGACAACCAGGAGCGGCTACACCTTC.